This TCR beta chain appears in the sequencing data of a study of cytomegalovirus exposure and HLA in healthy donors. Study outcomes and limitations: The records held CMV serostatus as the only immune exposure information.

To note about this clone: Its antigen is not identified.

PCR employed 60 Vbeta and 13 Jbeta primers. This table comes from immunoSEQ multiplex PCR, and its TCRdb copy is limited to in-frame clones, with some not included. The sample contains about 98,000 clones, about 81% of which appear only once. Germline-derived CDR1 and CDR2 are SQVTM and ANQGSEA. There are 13 residues in the CDR3. The ends lost 7 bases at V and 7 bases at J; junction bases unmatched: 10. The sequence came from a man aged 35 to 55 in good health and CMV-seronegative. The material sequenced was PBMCs. The chain recombines TRBV29-1 with TRBJ2-1, with 7 bases fitting TRBD1. DNA of the CDR3: TGCAGCGGGGGCTGGGACAGTATAAATGAGCAGTTCTTC. Protein sequence: CSGGWDSINEQFF.